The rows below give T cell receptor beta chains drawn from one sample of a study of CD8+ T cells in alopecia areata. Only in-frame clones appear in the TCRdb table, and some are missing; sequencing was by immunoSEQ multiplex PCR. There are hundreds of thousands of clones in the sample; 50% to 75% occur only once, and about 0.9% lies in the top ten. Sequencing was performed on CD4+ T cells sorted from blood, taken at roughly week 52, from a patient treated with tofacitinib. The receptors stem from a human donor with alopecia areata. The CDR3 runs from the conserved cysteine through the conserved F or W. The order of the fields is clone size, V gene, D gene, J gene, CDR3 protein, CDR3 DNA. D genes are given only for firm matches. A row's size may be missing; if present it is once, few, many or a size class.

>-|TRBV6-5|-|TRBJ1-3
CASSYSTTAGNTIYF
TGTGCCAGCAGTTACTCGACGACAGCTGGAAACACCATATATTTT
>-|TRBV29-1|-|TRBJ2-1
CSVDAAERTYNEQFF
TGCAGCGTTGATGCGGCAGAGAGGACTTACAATGAGCAGTTCTTC
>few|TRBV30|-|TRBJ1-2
CAWSVRGGSGYTF
TGTGCCTGGAGTGTACGGGGGGGAAGTGGCTACACCTTC
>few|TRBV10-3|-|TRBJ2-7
CAISEPKVGRVHEQYF
TGTGCCATCAGTGAGCCCAAGGTTGGCAGGGTCCACGAGCAGTACTTC
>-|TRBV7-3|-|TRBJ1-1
CASSFQATTEAFF
TGTGCCAGCAGCTTCCAAGCCACCACTGAAGCTTTCTTT
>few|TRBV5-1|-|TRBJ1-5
CASSPVGNQPQHF
TGCGCCAGCAGCCCCGTGGGCAATCAGCCCCAGCATTTT
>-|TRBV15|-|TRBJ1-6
CATSSAEDNSPLHF
TGTGCCACCAGCTCGGCCGAGGATAATTCACCCCTCCACTTT
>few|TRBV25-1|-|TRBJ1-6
CASIGTGGNSPLHF
TGTGCCAGCATAGGGACGGGCGGGAATTCACCCCTCCACTTT
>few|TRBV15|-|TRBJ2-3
CATSRGARTDTQYF
TGTGCCACCAGCCGGGGGGCCCGCACAGATACGCAGTATTTT
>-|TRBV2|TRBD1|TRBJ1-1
CASSVATGGTEAFF
TGTGCCAGCAGTGTTGCGACAGGGGGCACTGAAGCTTTCTTT
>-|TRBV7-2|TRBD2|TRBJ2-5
CASSQRASGGAGRQETQYF
TGTGCCAGCAGCCAAAGGGCTAGCGGGGGGGCCGGGCGACAAGAGACCCAGTACTTC
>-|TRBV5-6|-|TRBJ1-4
CASRSTRGRAANEKLFF
TGTGCCAGCAGGTCGACCCGTGGCAGGGCGGCTAATGAAAAACTGTTTTTT
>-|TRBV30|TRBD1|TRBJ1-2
CAWSPGGYGYTF
TGTGCCTGGAGTCCAGGGGGCTATGGCTACACCTTC
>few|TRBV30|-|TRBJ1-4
CAWSVRGNEKLFF
TGTGCCTGGAGTGTCCGGGGTAATGAAAAACTGTTTTTT
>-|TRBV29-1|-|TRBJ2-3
CSGRRDSTDTQYF
TGCAGCGGCCGCAGGGACAGCACAGATACGCAGTATTTT
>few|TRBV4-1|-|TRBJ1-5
CASSQAGSQPQHF
TGCGCCAGCAGCCAAGCGGGGTCACAGCCCCAGCATTTT